Following are 20 T cell receptor beta chains from one sample sequenced in a study of technical replicates of blood from a handful of donors. Sequencing was performed with immunoSEQ multiplex PCR; in TCRdb, only in-frame clones are kept and a portion is missing. The table includes about 93,000 clones, 95% detected once. Sequencing used T cells isolated from PBMCs. The receptors stem from a human donor in good health.

This chain uses TRBV29-1 with TRBJ1-5; 7 bases agree with TRBD1. Germline V gene data show CDR1 as SQVTM and CDR2 as ANQGSEA. CDR3 length: 14 amino acids. The V segment lost 6 bases and the J segment 4 bases; nucleotides outside the gene matches: 9. The DNA for the CDR3 is TGCAGCGTAGCTACGGGACAGAATAATCAGCCCCAGCATTTT. This gives the protein CSVATGQNNQPQHF.

The rearrangement uses TRBV21-1 and TRBJ2-5; TRBD2 is the table's D call and was not checked against the DNA. TRBV21-1 is listed as a pseudogene. CDR3 length: 18 residues. CDR3: CASTDLRAAKPNVETQYF. Here the CDR3 DNA reads TGTGCCAGCACCGACTTGAGAGCGGCGAAACCAAACGTAGAGACCCAGTACTTC.

Details on this clone: At one end the junction does not follow the germline gene, possibly because of a read error. This sequence joins TRBV6-5 and TRBJ2-2, with a possible D match to TRBD2 (6 bases). The CDR3 spans 14 residues. The V gene's germline CDR1 is MNHEY and CDR2 SVGAGI. CDR3 DNA sequence: TGTGCCAGCCTCCTGGGCGGGAACCCCGGGGAGCTGTTTTTT. Translating it yields CASLLGGNPGELFF.

The J gene is TRBJ2-3, the V gene TRBV28; TRBD2 might be the D (6 bases). There are 16 residues in the CDR3. Germline V lookup: CDR1 MDHEN, CDR2 SYDVKM. The ends were cut back, 2 bases at V and 1 base at J, with 13 bases in the middle. This CDR3 is CASSLGTSAGTDTQYF. CDR3 in DNA: TGTGCCAGCAGTTTAGGGACTTCAGCCGGCACAGATACGCAGTATTTT.

The rearrangement uses TRBV6-1 and TRBJ1-5, with D maybe TRBD1 (5 bases). The CDR3 is 15 residues long. V shed 6 bases and J shed 0 bases, with 12 bases lying between them. The V gene's germline CDR1 is MNHNS and CDR2 SASEGT. CDR3 in DNA: TGTGCCAGCAGACGAGACAGTTATAGCAATCAGCCCCAGCATTTT. Protein: CASRRDSYSNQPQHF.

The genes are TRBV28 and TRBJ1-5; D gene uncertain. The CDR3 contains 13 residues. In germline, CDR1 is MDHEN, CDR2 SYDVKM. V lost 6 bases and J 3 bases, leaving 9 bases between the germline ends. In nucleotides, the CDR3 is TGTGCCAGCAGCGATAGCGACAATCAGCCCCAGCATTTT. It encodes CASSDSDNQPQHF.

In this sample, this clone turned up a few times. The chain joins TRBV30 to TRBJ2-5, with 15 bases lining up with TRBD2. The length of the CDR3 is 17 residues. Germline CDR1 is GTSNPN and CDR2 is SVGIG (reference sequence). The ends lost 1 base at V and 1 base at J; junction bases unmatched: 4. CDR3 protein: CAWSGTSGGAVQETQYF. CDR3 bases: TGTGCCTGGAGTGGGACTAGCGGGGGGGCCGTCCAAGAGACCCAGTACTTC.

The rearrangement uses TRBV2 and TRBJ1-1, with D unresolved. Trimming pared 4 bases from V and 1 base from J, leaving 7 bases between. The length of the CDR3 is 13 residues. Germline V gene data show CDR1 as SNHLY and CDR2 as FYNNEI. For the CDR3, the DNA is TGTGCCAGCAGTGTTGAGGCGAACACTGAAGCTTTCTTT. Amino acids: CASSVEANTEAFF.

This chain joins TRBV27 and TRBJ2-7; no definite D call. V gave up 5 bases and J gave up 0 bases, with 8 bases separating them. Germline assignment: CDR1 MNHEY and CDR2 SMNVEV (reference sequence). This CDR3 has 13 residues. In nucleotides, the CDR3 is TGTGCCAGCAGTCCATACAGCTCCTACGAGCAGTACTTC. Amino acid sequence: CASSPYSSYEQYF.

V gene TRBV7-2 combines with J gene TRBJ2-5, with D possibly TRBD1 on 5 matching bases. V was clipped by 6 bases and J by 4 bases, with 15 bases between them. The CDR3 is 14 amino acids. Germline V gives CDR1 SGHTA, CDR2 FQGNSA. For the CDR3, the DNA is TGTGCCAGCAGTCGAAGAATGGGGCGAGAGACCCAGTACTTC. This gives the protein CASSRRMGRETQYF.

V usage is TRBV10-2 and J usage is TRBJ2-7; 8 bases fit TRBD1. This CDR3 comprises 14 residues. With 2 bases clipped from V and 3 bases from J, the junction kept 3 bases outside the gene matches. Germline V gives CDR1 WSHSY, CDR2 SAAADI. The CDR3 is CASSEHRGIYEQYF. The CDR3, as DNA: TGCGCCAGCAGTGAGCACAGGGGGATCTACGAGCAGTACTTC.

This clone was counted a single time. V is TRBV28 and J is TRBJ2-5, with 7 positions matching TRBD1. Germline V lookup: CDR1 MDHEN, CDR2 SYDVKM. The V gene end was trimmed by 7 bases and the J gene end by 3 bases; junction bases not matched to a gene: 11. The CDR3 sequence is 15 residues long. CDR3 in DNA: TGTGCCAGCAATAGACTTGTTACAGGGGAAGAGACCCAGTACTTC. Translated: CASNRLVTGEETQYF.

The chain uses TRBV15 and TRBJ2-3, with D maybe TRBD2 (5 bases). V was clipped by 1 base and J by 2 bases, with 7 bases between them. This CDR3 is 14 amino acids long. Germline V gene sequence: CDR1 LNHNV, CDR2 YYDKDF (reference sequence). CDR3: CATSRVGNTDTQYF. The CDR3 DNA reads as TGTGCCACCAGCAGAGTCGGGAACACAGATACGCAGTATTTT. The variable domain in full, with the rest retrieved from reference TRBV15 and TRBJ2-3, is DAMVIQNPRYQVTQFGKPVTLSCSQTLNHNVMYWYQQKSSQAPKLLFHYYDKDFNNEADTPDNFQSRRPNTSFCFLDIRSPGLGDTAMYLCATSRVGNTDTQYFGPGTRLTVL.

The J gene is TRBJ1-2, the V gene TRBV19, with D unresolved. The V end was cut by 3 bases, the J end by 4 bases, with 9 bases between. Germline values: CDR1 LNHDA, CDR2 SQIVND (reference sequence). CDR3 size: 13 residues. CDR3 protein: CASSMTEFYGYTF. Written as DNA, the CDR3 is TGTGCCAGTAGTATGACGGAGTTCTATGGCTACACCTTC.

The chain combines TRBV7-8 with TRBJ1-5, with TRBD1 as a possible D gene (6 bases). This CDR3 contains 19 residues. Germline V gives CDR1 SGHVS, CDR2 FQNEAQ. The ends were cut back, 1 base at V and 0 bases at J, with 19 bases in the middle. In DNA, the CDR3 is TGTGCCAGCAGCTTAGTGGGGGGGACAATTGCCTCTAGCAATCAGCCCCAGCATTTT. Translating it yields CASSLVGGTIASSNQPQHF.

CDR3 amino acids: CSSLPWGGTQETQYF. CDR3 nucleotides: TGCAGCTCCCTCCCCTGGGGGGGGACCCAAGAGACCCAGTACTTC. The chain combines TRBV29-1 with TRBJ2-5, with 7 bases lining up with TRBD2. The CDR3 is 15 residues long. With V trimmed by 8 bases and J by 1 base, 13 bases remained unmatched. CDR1 and CDR2 (germline): SQVTM, ANQGSEA.

CDR3 loop: CASSFSSGGFETQYF. For the CDR3, the DNA is TGCGCCAGCAGCTTTTCTAGCGGGGGTTTCGAGACCCAGTACTTC. This chain joins TRBV5-1 and TRBJ2-5, with 10 bases fitting TRBD2. Germline V gene lookup returns CDR1 SGHRS and CDR2 YFSETQ. V gave up 2 bases and J gave up 5 bases; unmatched junction bases: 6. The CDR3 spans 15 residues.

The DNA for the CDR3 is TGTGCCAGCAGCTTGCCGTCTACGAGCGGGAAGATGACCCAGTACTTC. Translating it yields CASSLPSTSGKMTQYF. V is TRBV5-4 and J is TRBJ2-5; 7 positions match TRBD2. The CDR3 totals 16 residues. Trimming removed 1 base from V and 7 bases from J; junction bases left unmatched: 13. From germline, CDR1 is SGHNT and CDR2 YYREEE (reference sequence).

The genes are TRBV5-1 and TRBJ2-6; 7 bases line up with TRBD1. The germline CDR1 and CDR2 sequences are SGHRS and YFSETQ. Germline trimming cut 2 bases from V and 0 bases from J; bases unmatched to any gene: 2. This CDR3 is 16 amino acids long. CDR3 in amino acids: CASSLQGSSGANVLTF. DNA for the CDR3: TGCGCCAGCAGCTTACAGGGGAGCTCTGGGGCCAACGTCCTGACTTTC.

This chain uses TRBV6-4 with TRBJ2-5, with D possibly TRBD1 on 5 matching bases. This CDR3 region has 12 residues. Per the germline V gene, CDR1 is MRHNA and CDR2 is SNTAGT. Trimming took off 8 bases at V and 3 bases at J, with 10 bases between the two ends. The CDR3 DNA reads TGTGCCAGCCGACTCAGGGAAGAGACCCAGTACTTC. It encodes CASRLREETQYF.